These 25 T cell receptor beta chains share one sample of origin, sequenced in a study of blood T cell repertoires in COVID-19. Method: immunoSEQ multiplex PCR; TCRdb's copy keeps in-frame clones and lacks some. Of around 150,000 clones listed, roughly nine tenths are singletons. Material: peripheral blood. The receptors originated from a man between 18 and 29 years old with acute or convalescent COVID-19.

The rearrangement links TRBV6-5 to TRBJ1-6; 8 nucleotides line up with TRBD1. Trimming removed 8 bases from V and 7 bases from J; junction bases left unmatched: 10. The CDR3 consists of 15 residues. The germline V gene encodes CDR1 MNHEY and CDR2 SVGAGI. CDR3 in DNA: TGTGCCAGCGGGCGACAGGGGACCCTAAATTCACCCCTCCACTTT. This codes for CASGRQGTLNSPLHF.

The V and J genes are TRBV6-5 and TRBJ2-1, with 8 bases matching TRBD1. The CDR3 has 12 amino acids. J gave up 7 bases and V 8 bases, and 4 bases lay outside the gene matches. The V gene's germline CDR1 is MNHEY and CDR2 SVGAGI. CDR3 nucleotides: TGTGCCAGCCAGGGGGCCTGGAATGAGCAGTTCTTC. Its protein product is CASQGAWNEQFF.

The rearrangement joins TRBV4-1 to TRBJ1-1, with no clear D. Looked up from germline, CDR1 is MGHRA and CDR2 is YSYEKL. This CDR3 spans 13 amino acids. V was cut by 1 base and J by 7 bases, with 10 bases left in between. The CDR3 is CASSQGGGIEAFF. CDR3 coding DNA: TGCGCCAGCAGCCAAGGTGGAGGAATTGAAGCTTTCTTT.

This clone was picked up a small number of times. The chain combines TRBV7-9 with TRBJ2-6; TRBD1 is a possible D gene (6 bases). CDR1 is SEHNR, CDR2 FQNEAQ, per germline (reference sequence). The CDR3 is 16 residues long. Between the trimmed V and J ends, which lost 5 bases and 0 bases, there was a span of 11 bases. CDR3 in amino acids: CASSQTGPSGANVLTF. CDR3 nucleotide sequence: TGTGCCAGCAGCCAGACAGGCCCCTCTGGGGCCAACGTCCTGACTTTC.

This chain uses TRBV10-3 with TRBJ1-5, with D perhaps matching TRBD1 (5 bases). V was clipped by 6 bases and J by 0 bases, with 9 bases between them. CDR3 length: 14 residues. CDR1 and CDR2 from the germline V gene are ENHRY and SYGVKD. In nucleotides, the CDR3 is TGTGCCATCAGCGCGGGGCATAGCAATCAGCCCCAGCATTTT. Its translation: CAISAGHSNQPQHF.

The rearrangement joins TRBV20-1 to TRBJ2-1, with 10 bases matching TRBD2. V lost 3 bases to trimming and J lost 5 bases; unmatched junction nucleotides: 7. The germline gives CDR1 DFQATT, CDR2 SNEGSKA (reference sequence). The CDR3 contains 15 residues. The CDR3 protein is CSASGIGLADNEQFF. CDR3 bases: TGCAGTGCTAGTGGAATTGGACTAGCGGACAATGAGCAGTTCTTC.

The J gene is TRBJ1-2, the V gene TRBV11-2; D gene unclear. Germline CDR1 is SGHAT and CDR2 is FQNNGV. V lost 8 bases and J 8 bases, leaving 15 bases between the germline ends. The CDR3 is 12 residues long. The CDR3 DNA reads TGTGCCAGCGGCTCACGGGAGTGGGGCTACACCTTC. As protein: CASGSREWGYTF.

This chain uses TRBV20-1 with TRBJ2-3; 7 bases are shared with TRBD2. The CDR3 totals 12 residues. Germline trimming cut 3 bases from V and 6 bases from J; bases unmatched to any gene: 3. CDR1 DFQATT and CDR2 SNEGSKA come from the germline V gene (reference sequence). In DNA form, the CDR3 reads TGCAGTGCTAGTTCAGCGGGGGATACGCAGTATTTT. It is translated as CSASSAGDTQYF.

J is TRBJ2-2 and V is TRBV10-3; TRBD2 agrees at 11 bases. The length of the CDR3 is 18 residues. Looked up from germline, CDR1 is ENHRY and CDR2 is SYGVKD. Trimming cost V 6 bases and J 4 bases; bases outside gene matches: 13. CDR3 protein: CAIRGTSGGPGGTGELFF. The CDR3 DNA follows: TGTGCCATCAGGGGGACTAGCGGCGGGCCAGGGGGCACCGGGGAGCTGTTTTTT.

Notes on this clone: At the DNA level, this CDR3 is encoded by other sequences in the same sample as well. The rearrangement links TRBV28 to TRBJ1-6, with no clear D. V lost 2 bases, J lost 5 bases, and 7 bases lay in between. Germline CDR1 MDHEN, CDR2 SYDVKM. The CDR3 length is 14 residues. The CDR3 bases are TGTGCCAGCAGTTTACCGGGTAATAATTCACCCCTCCACTTT. Encoded protein: CASSLPGNNSPLHF.

As for this clone: One end of the junction is discordant with germline, which a read error may explain. This sequence joins TRBV3-1 (or the pseudogene TRBV3-2) and TRBJ1-2, with TRBD1 matching over 7 bases. CDR1 is LGHDT and CDR2 is YNNKEL in the germline V gene (reference sequence). The CDR3 runs to 14 residues. The CDR3 protein is CASTQLADRAGYTF. DNA for the CDR3: TGTGCCAGCACCCAATTAGCTGACAGGGCTGGCTACACCTTC.

This clone turned up a few times. This chain connects TRBV5-1 to TRBJ1-2; TRBD1 matches 10 bases. The CDR3 runs to 15 residues. With V trimmed by 4 bases and J by 6 bases, 9 bases remained unmatched. From germline, CDR1 is SGHRS and CDR2 YFSETQ. The CDR3 coding sequence is TGCGCCAGCAGCGGTACGGGACAGGGGATCCATGGCTACACCTTC. As protein: CASSGTGQGIHGYTF.

The CDR3 coding sequence is TGCAGTGCTAGTACTGGGAGATCTGGAAACACCATATATTTT. This sequence encodes CSASTGRSGNTIYF. V is TRBV20-1 and J is TRBJ1-3, with D unresolved. The V end lost 3 bases, the J end lost 1 base, and 10 bases lay between the germline ends. Germline V gene data show CDR1 as DFQATT and CDR2 as SNEGSKA (reference sequence). The CDR3 sequence is 14 residues long.

This clone came up a few times. V gene TRBV6-1 combines with J gene TRBJ1-2; 11 nucleotides align to TRBD1. The CDR3 has 16 amino acids. After removal of 1 base from V and 4 bases from J, the junction contained 5 bases not matched to a gene. Germline V gene data show CDR1 as MNHNS and CDR2 as SASEGT. The CDR3 nucleotides read TGTGCCAGCAGTGAAGGTGGACAGGGGGCGGTCTATGGCTACACCTTC. It encodes CASSEGGQGAVYGYTF.

The chain has TRBV10-1 and TRBJ1-1, with D uncertain. Trimming removed 2 bases at V and 4 bases at J, with 11 bases between. The CDR3 length is 14 residues. The germline V gene has CDR1 WNHNN and CDR2 SYGVQD (reference sequence). CDR3 sequence: CASSENPGITEAFF. The DNA for the CDR3 is TGCGCCAGCAGTGAGAATCCGGGAATCACTGAAGCTTTCTTT.

The chain combines TRBV5-1 with TRBJ2-2, with 10 bases fitting TRBD1. Losses at the gene ends were 4 bases for V and 5 bases for J; bases not matched to a gene: 5. Per germline, CDR1 SGHRS and CDR2 YFSETQ. This CDR3 region has 15 residues. CDR3 in DNA: TGCGCCAGCAGCGGCCCGGGACAGGGGACCGGGGAGCTGTTTTTT. Translated, it gives CASSGPGQGTGELFF. Full variable domain (remainder filled in from reference TRBV5-1 and TRBJ2-2): KAGVTQTPRYLIKTRGQQVTLSCSPISGHRSVSWYQQTPGQGLQFLFEYFSETQRNKGNFPGRFSGRQFSNSRSEMNVSTLELGDSALYLCASSGPGQGTGELFFGEGSRLTVL.

The chain recombines TRBV7-9 with TRBJ1-6; no clear D. Per the germline V gene, CDR1 is SEHNR and CDR2 is FQNEAQ (reference sequence). Trimming shortened V by 5 bases and J by 5 bases, and 10 bases separated the two germline ends. CDR3 length equals 14 residues. Here the CDR3 reads CASSPEQDNSPLHF. For the CDR3, the DNA is TGTGCCAGCAGCCCCGAGCAGGATAATTCACCCCTCCACTTT.

The CDR3 coding sequence is TGTGCCTGTAGTCCCTCCGGGACAGGGTTTGCACCCCTCCACTTT. Residues: CACSPSGTGFAPLHF. The chain employs TRBV30 and TRBJ1-6; 9 nucleotides agree with TRBD1. Per the germline V gene, CDR1 is GTSNPN and CDR2 is SVGIG (reference sequence). The CDR3 is 15 amino acids. V lost 6 bases, J lost 11 bases, and 14 bases stayed unmatched.

This chain joins TRBV5-1 and TRBJ2-7; tentatively, D is TRBD1 (9 bases). In germline, CDR1 is SGHRS, CDR2 YFSETQ. The germline V and J ends were trimmed by 4 bases and 2 bases, with 16 bases remaining between them. This CDR3 contains 15 residues. CDR3 coding DNA: TGCGCCAGCAGCCCGGGGGGGACAGGGACCTACGAGCAGTACGTC. Encoded protein: CASSPGGTGTYEQYV.

This clone was seen a few times. The chain is built from TRBV3-1 (or the pseudogene TRBV3-2) and TRBJ1-2, with 7 bases that match TRBD1. Germline V gene data show CDR1 as LGHDT and CDR2 as YNNKEL (reference sequence). Trimming at V came to 3 bases and at J to 10 bases, leaving 8 bases not matched to a gene. The CDR3 covers 13 residues. Written as DNA, the CDR3 is TGTGCCAGCAGCCACGGACAGGTGGGACTCTACACCTTC. Translated, it gives CASSHGQVGLYTF.

The chain is built from TRBV30 and TRBJ2-2; a weak D match, TRBD2 (6 bases). V lost 8 bases and J 2 bases, leaving 12 bases between the germline ends. Germline CDR1 and CDR2: GTSNPN and SVGIG (reference sequence). This CDR3 region has 13 residues. The CDR3 sequence: CAASRGNTGELFF. The CDR3 region has the DNA TGTGCCGCTTCGCGGGGCAACACCGGGGAGCTGTTTTTT.

This chain links TRBV21-1 with TRBJ2-2; the table assigns TRBD2, which was not confirmed against the DNA. TRBV21-1 is described as a pseudogene. CDR3 length: 17 residues. The CDR3 DNA reads TGTGCCAGCAGCAAAGGGGGGGGACCTTTTCGCACCGGGGAGCTGTTTTTT. The encoded protein is CASSKGGGPFRTGELFF.

J is TRBJ1-1 and V is TRBV4-2; D might be TRBD1 (5 bases). Germline assignment: CDR1 LGHNA and CDR2 YNFKEQ. There are 13 residues in the CDR3. Trimming removed 1 base at V and 5 bases at J, with 8 bases between. In nucleotides, the CDR3 is TGTGCCAGCAGCCAAGGACAGATTACTGAAGCTTTCTTT. This gives the protein CASSQGQITEAFF.

This clone was seen a few times. CDR3 nucleotide sequence: TGTGCCACCAGCCACACGGGAGGTTTGAGCAATCAGCCCCAGCATTTT. Translating gives CATSHTGGLSNQPQHF. V gene TRBV15 combines with J gene TRBJ1-5; D gene ambiguous. Germline V gives CDR1 LNHNV, CDR2 YYDKDF (reference sequence). The CDR3 totals 16 residues. Trimming shortened V by 5 bases and J by 1 base, and 15 bases separated the two germline ends. Supplemented by reference TRBV15 and TRBJ1-5, the full variable domain reads DAMVIQNPRYQVTQFGKPVTLSCSQTLNHNVMYWYQQKSSQAPKLLFHYYDKDFNNEADTPDNFQSRRPNTSFCFLDIRSPGLGDTAMYLCATSHTGGLSNQPQHFGDGTRLSIL.

This sequence joins TRBV19 and TRBJ2-7, with D perhaps matching TRBD1 (6 bases). From germline, CDR1 is LNHDA and CDR2 SQIVND (reference sequence). The CDR3 totals 13 residues. V lost 5 bases and J 2 bases, leaving 10 bases between the germline ends. For the CDR3, the DNA is TGTGCCAGTAGTGGGACATCGGCCTACGAGCAGTACTTC. This translates into CASSGTSAYEQYF.